Below are 17 T cell receptor beta chains sequenced from a single sample in a study of shared clonotypes between healthy human individuals. The naive CD8 population came from CD45RO-negative cells selected for CCR7, without terminally differentiated effector memory CD45RA+ cells. Profiling relied on immunoSEQ multiplex PCR, and the TCRdb table lists in-frame clones only, not all of them. This sample yields about 2.1 million clones, of which around 93% are seen a single time; roughly 1.7% belongs to the top ten. Sequencing was carried out using naive CD8+ T cells from PBMCs. The source of these receptors is a young man in good health. Some clones in this sample may be carry-over from other donors' samples.

CDR3 DNA sequence: TGTGCCAGCAGCGTGGCGGACTTCACCGGGGAGCTGTTTTTT. As protein: CASSVADFTGELFF. The V and J genes are TRBV9 and TRBJ2-2; TRBD2 might be the D (5 bases). The CDR3 totals 14 residues. Trimming shortened V by 2 bases and J by 4 bases, and 9 bases separated the two germline ends. Germline V lookup: CDR1 SGDLS, CDR2 YYNGEE.

In its sample, this clone was seen once. Here the CDR3 reads CASSLGGLETQYF. In nucleotides, the CDR3 is TGTGCCAGCAGCCTTGGGGGGTTGGAGACCCAGTACTTC. The genes are TRBV6-6 and TRBJ2-5; weak D call: TRBD2 (6 bases). Trimming took 6 bases from V and 5 from J, leaving 13 bases between them. The CDR3 sequence is 13 residues long. CDR1 and CDR2 from the germline V gene are MNHNY and SVGAGI (reference sequence).

On this clone: This same CDR3 is encoded by further DNA sequences in the sample. V gene TRBV30 combines with J gene TRBJ2-1, with TRBD2 identical over 13 bases. Germline V lookup: CDR1 GTSNPN, CDR2 SVGIG (reference sequence). The CDR3 contains 15 residues. Trimming cost V 2 bases and J 6 bases; bases outside gene matches: 4. The CDR3 coding sequence is TGTGCCTGGAGTCGTAGACTAGCGGGAGGCAATGAGCAGTTCTTC. The encoded protein is CAWSRRLAGGNEQFF.

The chain joins TRBV28 to TRBJ1-2, with D tentatively TRBD1 (6 bases). The CDR3 covers 15 residues. Germline V gene sequence: CDR1 MDHEN, CDR2 SYDVKM. With 3 bases removed from V and 4 bases from J, the gap between germline ends came to 15 bases. In DNA, the CDR3 is TGTGCCAGCAGTTTTCAAGGACAGCCTAGCTATGGCTACACCTTC. Translation: CASSFQGQPSYGYTF.

This chain uses TRBV5-4 with TRBJ2-5, with 10 bases aligning to TRBD2. The CDR3 sequence is 16 residues long. The germline gives CDR1 SGHNT, CDR2 YYREEE (reference sequence). Unmatched junction bases numbered 4, after V lost 0 bases and J lost 2 bases. The CDR3 protein is CASSLVSSGRQETQYF. As DNA, the CDR3 is TGTGCCAGCAGCTTGGTTTCTAGCGGGAGACAAGAGACCCAGTACTTC.

Concerning this clone itself: This sample includes further DNA sequences coding for the same CDR3. The chain links TRBV19 to TRBJ2-7, with D unresolved. Between the trimmed V and J ends, which lost 0 bases and 0 bases, there was a span of 3 bases. Germline CDR1 LNHDA, CDR2 SQIVND (reference sequence). The CDR3 has 13 residues. CDR3 sequence (DNA): TGTGCCAGTAGTATAGACAGCTCCTACGAGCAGTACTTC. This codes for CASSIDSSYEQYF.

The J gene is TRBJ2-7, the V gene TRBV7-6; D gene ambiguous. Germline loops: CDR1 SGHVS, CDR2 FNYEAQ. V was cut by 3 bases and J by 6 bases, with 18 bases left in between. There are 15 residues in the CDR3. The CDR3 DNA reads TGTGCCAGCAGCTTCGATGCGTCTCTGGGCTTCGAGCAGTACTTC. This gives the protein CASSFDASLGFEQYF.

The rearrangement uses TRBV30 and TRBJ2-3, with D possibly matching TRBD1 (6 bases). The CDR3 loop spans 15 amino acids. Trimming stripped 3 bases from V and 3 bases from J, with 16 bases between. The germline CDR1 and CDR2 sequences are GTSNPN and SVGIG (reference sequence). CDR3 sequence: CAWSRGPGETDTQYF. CDR3 bases: TGTGCCTGGAGCCGTGGGCCAGGGGAGACAGATACGCAGTATTTT. The whole variable domain, filled in from reference TRBV30 and TRBJ2-3, reads SQTIHQWPATLVQPVGSPLSLECTVEGTSNPNLYWYRQAAGRGLQLLFYSVGIGQISSEVPQNLSASRPQDRQFILSSKKLLLSDSGFYLCAWSRGPGETDTQYFGPGTRLTVL.

The rearrangement uses TRBV7-9 and TRBJ1-2; D is uncertain. The CDR3 consists of 14 residues. The V end lost 3 bases, the J end lost 5 bases, and 13 bases lay between the germline ends. The germline gives CDR1 SEHNR, CDR2 FQNEAQ (reference sequence). The CDR3 nucleotides read TGTGCCAGCAGCTTGGGCCGAGACCCTTATGGCTACACCTTC. It encodes CASSLGRDPYGYTF.

The rearrangement joins TRBV2 to TRBJ2-5; TRBD1 matches at 9 bases. This CDR3 has 15 residues. V trimming: 8 bases; J trimming: 4 bases; junction bases outside the gene matches: 11. Germline CDR1 is SNHLY and CDR2 is FYNNEI. The CDR3 coding sequence is TGTGCCAGCCGTCTAAGGACAGGGGTTGGAGAGACCCAGTACTTC. It codes for CASRLRTGVGETQYF. Based on the CDR3 plus reference TRBV2 and TRBJ2-5, the full variable domain is EPEVTQTPSHQVTQMGQEVILRCVPISNHLYFYWYRQILGQKVEFLVSFYNNEISEKSEIFDDQFSVERPDGSNFTLKIRSTKLEDSAMYFCASRLRTGVGETQYFGPGTRLLVL.

V and J are TRBV7-9 and TRBJ1-1; D remains ambiguous. The CDR3 runs to 14 residues. Germline V gene data show CDR1 as SEHNR and CDR2 as FQNEAQ (reference sequence). Trimming took off 0 bases at V and 3 bases at J, with 8 bases between the two ends. CDR3: CASSLAPADTEAFF. In DNA form, the CDR3 reads TGTGCCAGCAGCTTAGCCCCAGCGGACACTGAAGCTTTCTTT.

On this clone itself: Other DNA variants within this sample encode the same CDR3. This sequence joins TRBV27 and TRBJ1-1; TRBD1 is a possible D gene (6 bases). The length of the CDR3 is 14 residues. The germline gives CDR1 MNHEY, CDR2 SMNVEV (reference sequence). V lost 3 bases to trimming and J lost 2 bases, with 10 bases between them. The CDR3 region has the DNA TGTGCCAGCAGTTTGACAGGACTCAACACTGAAGCTTTCTTT. Translated: CASSLTGLNTEAFF.

The rearrangement joins TRBV5-4 to TRBJ2-5; TRBD2 matches 8 bases. This CDR3 comprises 15 residues. The ends lost 4 bases at V and 8 bases at J; junction bases unmatched: 13. Looked up from germline, CDR1 is SGHNT and CDR2 is YYREEE (reference sequence). The CDR3 DNA reads TGTGCCAGCAGCACCGGGACTAGTAAAAGAGAAACCCAGTACTTC. This encodes CASSTGTSKRETQYF.

V and J are TRBV4-2 and TRBJ2-1; 11 bases are shared with TRBD2. V dropped 1 base and J dropped 9; count of bases not matched to a gene: 5. Germline CDR1 reads LGHNA; CDR2 reads YNFKEQ. The CDR3 is 15 residues long. The CDR3 nucleotides read TGTGCCAGCAGCCAAGGAACTAGCGGGAGATTTGAGCAGTTCTTC. Translating it yields CASSQGTSGRFEQFF.

V is TRBV9 and J is TRBJ2-3; D is tentatively TRBD1 or TRBD2 (5 bases each). The CDR3 runs to 16 residues. Germline assignment: CDR1 SGDLS and CDR2 YYNGEE. V was clipped by 3 bases and J by 5 bases, with 19 bases between them. CDR3 bases: TGTGCCAGCAGCGCCTTCCGGGACCAGGGATTAGATACGCAGTATTTT. This encodes CASSAFRDQGLDTQYF.

The chain employs TRBV28 and TRBJ1-1, with TRBD1 as a possible D gene (6 bases). Germline CDR1 reads MDHEN; CDR2 reads SYDVKM. V was shortened by 6 bases and J by 3 bases, with 17 bases between the two germline ends. The CDR3 covers 15 residues. The CDR3 is CASSRDKGEDTEAFF. The CDR3 nucleotides are TGTGCCAGCAGCCGGGACAAAGGGGAGGACACTGAAGCTTTCTTT.

The genes are TRBV7-8 and TRBJ2-6; D might be TRBD2 (7 bases). Per the germline V gene, CDR1 is SGHVS and CDR2 is FQNEAQ. Trimming pared 3 bases from V and 2 bases from J, leaving 8 bases between. This CDR3 is built from 15 residues. The CDR3 DNA reads as TGTGCCAGCAGCTTCGGGGGGCCTGGGGCCAACGTCCTGACTTTC. Translating it yields CASSFGGPGANVLTF.